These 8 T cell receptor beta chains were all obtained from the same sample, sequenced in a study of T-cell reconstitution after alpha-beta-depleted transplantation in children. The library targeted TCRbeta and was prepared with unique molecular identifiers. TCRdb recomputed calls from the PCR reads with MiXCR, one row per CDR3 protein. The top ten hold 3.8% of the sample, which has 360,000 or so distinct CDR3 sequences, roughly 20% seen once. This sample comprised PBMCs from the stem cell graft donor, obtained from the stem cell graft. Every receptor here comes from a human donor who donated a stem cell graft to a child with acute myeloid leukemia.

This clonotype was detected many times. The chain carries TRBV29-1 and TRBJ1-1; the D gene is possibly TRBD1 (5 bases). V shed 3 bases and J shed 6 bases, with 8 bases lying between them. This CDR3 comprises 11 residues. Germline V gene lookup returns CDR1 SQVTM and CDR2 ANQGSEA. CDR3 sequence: CSVESTAEAFF. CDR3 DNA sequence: TGCAGCGTTGAGTCGACAGCTGAAGCTTTCTTT.

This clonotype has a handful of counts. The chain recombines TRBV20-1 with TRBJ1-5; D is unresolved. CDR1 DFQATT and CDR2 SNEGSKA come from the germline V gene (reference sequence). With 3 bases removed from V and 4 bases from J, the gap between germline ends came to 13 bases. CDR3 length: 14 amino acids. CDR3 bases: TGCAGTGCTAGGAGAGGGAGTAGGAATCAGCCCCAGCATTTT. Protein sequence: CSARRGSRNQPQHF.

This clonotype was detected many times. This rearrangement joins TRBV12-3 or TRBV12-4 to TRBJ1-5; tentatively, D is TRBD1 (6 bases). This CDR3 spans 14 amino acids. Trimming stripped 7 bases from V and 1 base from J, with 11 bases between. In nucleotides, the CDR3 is TGTGCCAGCACCGGGGGGGGCAGCAATCAGCCCCAGCATTTT. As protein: CASTGGGSNQPQHF.

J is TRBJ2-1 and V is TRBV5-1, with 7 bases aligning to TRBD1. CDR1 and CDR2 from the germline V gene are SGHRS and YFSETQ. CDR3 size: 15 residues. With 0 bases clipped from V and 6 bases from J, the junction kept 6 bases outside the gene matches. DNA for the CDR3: TGCGCCAGCAGCTTGGTGGGGGACAGCCCCAATGAGCAGTTCTTC. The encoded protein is CASSLVGDSPNEQFF.

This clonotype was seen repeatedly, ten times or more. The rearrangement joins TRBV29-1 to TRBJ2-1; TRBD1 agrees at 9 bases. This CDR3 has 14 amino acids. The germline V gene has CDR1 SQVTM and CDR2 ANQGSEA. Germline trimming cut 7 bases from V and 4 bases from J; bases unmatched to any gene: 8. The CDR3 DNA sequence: TGCAGCGCCGATTGGGACAGGGTGTACAATGAGCAGTTCTTC. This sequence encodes CSADWDRVYNEQFF.

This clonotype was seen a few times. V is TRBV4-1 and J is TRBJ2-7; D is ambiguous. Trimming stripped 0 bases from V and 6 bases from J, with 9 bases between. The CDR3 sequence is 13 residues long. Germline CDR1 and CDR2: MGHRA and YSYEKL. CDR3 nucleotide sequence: TGCGCCAGCAGCCAAGAGTCATGGGCCGAGCAGTACTTC. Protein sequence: CASSQESWAEQYF.

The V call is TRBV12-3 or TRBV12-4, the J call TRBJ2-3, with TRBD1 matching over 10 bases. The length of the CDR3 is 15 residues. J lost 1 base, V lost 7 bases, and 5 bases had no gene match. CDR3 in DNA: TGTGCCAGCACCACCGGGACAGGGGGCACAGATACGCAGTATTTT. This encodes CASTTGTGGTDTQYF.

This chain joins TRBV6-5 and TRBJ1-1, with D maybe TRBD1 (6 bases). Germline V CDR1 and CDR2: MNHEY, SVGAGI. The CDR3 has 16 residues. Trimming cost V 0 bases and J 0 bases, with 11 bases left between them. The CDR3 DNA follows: TGTGCCAGCAGTTACTCCGGGGGCTTGGTGAACACTGAAGCTTTCTTT. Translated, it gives CASSYSGGLVNTEAFF.